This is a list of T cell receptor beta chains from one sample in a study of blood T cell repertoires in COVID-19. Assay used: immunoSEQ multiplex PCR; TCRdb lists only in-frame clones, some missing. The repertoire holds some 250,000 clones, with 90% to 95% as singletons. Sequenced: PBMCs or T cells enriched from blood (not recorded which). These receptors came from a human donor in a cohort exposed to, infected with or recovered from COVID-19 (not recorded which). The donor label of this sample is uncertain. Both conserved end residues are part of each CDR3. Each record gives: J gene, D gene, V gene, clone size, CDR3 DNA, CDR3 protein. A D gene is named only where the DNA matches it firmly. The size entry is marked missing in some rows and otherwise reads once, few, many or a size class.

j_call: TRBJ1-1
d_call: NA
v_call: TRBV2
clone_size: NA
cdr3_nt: TGTGCCAGCAGTGAATTGGGGCCTGAAGCTTTCTTT
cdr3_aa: CASSELGPEAFF

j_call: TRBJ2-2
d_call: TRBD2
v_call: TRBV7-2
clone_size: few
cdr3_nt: TGTGCCAGCAGCTTAGGTGGGAGGGGCGGCACCGGGGAGCTGTTTTTT
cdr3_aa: CASSLGGRGGTGELFF

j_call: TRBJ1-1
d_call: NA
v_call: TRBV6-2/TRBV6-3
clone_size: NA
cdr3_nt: TGTGCCAGCAGTCCCGCAGTCATGAACACTGAAGCTTTCTTT
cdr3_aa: CASSPAVMNTEAFF

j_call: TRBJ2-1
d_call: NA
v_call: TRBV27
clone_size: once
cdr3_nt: TGTGCCAGCAGTTTACCCCCCACTAGTAGGGAATACAATGAGCAGTTCTTC
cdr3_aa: CASSLPPTSREYNEQFF

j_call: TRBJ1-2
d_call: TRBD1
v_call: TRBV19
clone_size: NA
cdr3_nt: TGTGCCAGTAGGGACAGGGCCTCAGCCTATGGCTACACCTTC
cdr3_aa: CASRDRASAYGYTF

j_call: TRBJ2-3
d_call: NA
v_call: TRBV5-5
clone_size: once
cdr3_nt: TGTGCCAGCAGCCCTGGCCTAGCAAGCACAGATACGCAGTATTTT
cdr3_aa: CASSPGLASTDTQYF

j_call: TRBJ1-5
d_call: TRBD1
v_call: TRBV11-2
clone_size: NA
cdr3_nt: TGTGCCAGCAGCTGGACAGGGGGACAGCCCCAGCATTTT
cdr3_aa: CASSWTGGQPQHF

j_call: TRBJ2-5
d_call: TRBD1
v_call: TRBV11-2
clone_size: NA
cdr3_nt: TGTGCCAGCAGCGCTAGCCCCGGGACAGGGGGATTCGAGACCCAGTACTTC
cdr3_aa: CASSASPGTGGFETQYF

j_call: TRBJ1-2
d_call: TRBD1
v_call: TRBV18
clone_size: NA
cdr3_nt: TGTGCCAGCCAGGGACAAACCTCCCAGGGGGCCATCTCCAGCTATGGCTACACCTTC
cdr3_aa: CASQGQTSQGAISSYGYTF

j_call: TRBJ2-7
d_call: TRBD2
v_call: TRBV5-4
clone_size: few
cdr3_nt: TGTGCCAGCAGCTTGGGGTGGCGCGGGGAGGGAAACGAGCAGTACTTC
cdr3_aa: CASSLGWRGEGNEQYF

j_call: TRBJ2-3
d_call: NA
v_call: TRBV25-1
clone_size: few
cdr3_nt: TGTGCCAGCAGTGAGGGCGTGAGCACAGATACGCAGTATTTT
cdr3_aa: CASSEGVSTDTQYF

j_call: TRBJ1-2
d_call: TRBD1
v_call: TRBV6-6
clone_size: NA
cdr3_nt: TGTGCCAGCAGTTTTACATTACAGGGGAGCTACTATGGCTACACCTTC
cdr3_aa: CASSFTLQGSYYGYTF

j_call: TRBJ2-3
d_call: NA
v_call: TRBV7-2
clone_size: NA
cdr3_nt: TGTGCCAGCAGCTCCCAATCGGGATTCACAGATACGCAGTATTTT
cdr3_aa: CASSSQSGFTDTQYF

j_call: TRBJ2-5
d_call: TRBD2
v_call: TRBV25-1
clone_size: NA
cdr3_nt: TGTGCCAGCAGTGATCCTACTAGCGTCGGAGAGACCCAGTACTTC
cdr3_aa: CASSDPTSVGETQYF

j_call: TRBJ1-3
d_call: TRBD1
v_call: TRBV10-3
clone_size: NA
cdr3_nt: TGTGCCATCAGTGGACAGGGGGTCTCTGGAAACACCATATATTTT
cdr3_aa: CAISGQGVSGNTIYF

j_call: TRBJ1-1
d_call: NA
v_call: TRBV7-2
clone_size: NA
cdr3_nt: TGTGCCAGCAGCTTAGCCACAGCATTCTTCTGGACTGAAGCTTTCTTT
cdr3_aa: CASSLATAFFWTEAFF

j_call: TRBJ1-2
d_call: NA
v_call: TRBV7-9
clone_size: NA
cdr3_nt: TGTGCCAGCAGCTTTCTCCAGGGTAACTATGGCTACACCTTC
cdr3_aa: CASSFLQGNYGYTF

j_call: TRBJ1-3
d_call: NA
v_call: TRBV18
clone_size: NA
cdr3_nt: TGTGCCAGCTCACCACAGCAGGATCATGGAAACACCATATATTTT
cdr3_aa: CASSPQQDHGNTIYF

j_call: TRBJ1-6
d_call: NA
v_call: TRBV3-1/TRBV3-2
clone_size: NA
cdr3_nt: TGTGCCAGCAGCCAATACAGGGCCGATAATTCACCCCTCCACTTT
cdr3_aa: CASSQYRADNSPLHF

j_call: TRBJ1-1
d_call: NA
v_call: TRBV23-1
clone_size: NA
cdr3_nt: TGCGCCAGCAGCCTGTCGTCAGGGATTAGGGTCACTGAAGCTTTCTTT
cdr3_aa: CASSLSSGIRVTEAFF

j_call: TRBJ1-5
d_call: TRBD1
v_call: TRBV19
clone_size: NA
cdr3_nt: TGTGCCACAACCCAATTCCCAGACAGGGTCCGTCATCAGCCCCAGCATTTT
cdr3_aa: CATTQFPDRVRHQPQHF

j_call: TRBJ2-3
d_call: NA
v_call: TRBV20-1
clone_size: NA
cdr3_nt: TGCAGTGCTAGCCACAGGGATACGCAGTATTTT
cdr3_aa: CSASHRDTQYF

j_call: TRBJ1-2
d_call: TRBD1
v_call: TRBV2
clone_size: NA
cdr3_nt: TGTGCCAGCAGTGAATGGGGGGACAGGGCCAACTATGGCTACACCTTC
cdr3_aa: CASSEWGDRANYGYTF

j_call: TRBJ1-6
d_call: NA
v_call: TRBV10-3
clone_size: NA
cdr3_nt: TGTGCCATCTCAGGGGCGATACGGAATTCACCCCTCCACTTT
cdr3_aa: CAISGAIRNSPLHF

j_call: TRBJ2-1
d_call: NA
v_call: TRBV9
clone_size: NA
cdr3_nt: TGTGCCAGCAGCGTCCACAGCCCCTACAATGAGCAGTTCTTC
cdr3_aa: CASSVHSPYNEQFF

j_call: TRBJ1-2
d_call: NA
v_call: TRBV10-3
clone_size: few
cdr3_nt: TGTGCCATCAGTGAGTCAGGAGGGGTTGGCTACACCTTC
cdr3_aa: CAISESGGVGYTF

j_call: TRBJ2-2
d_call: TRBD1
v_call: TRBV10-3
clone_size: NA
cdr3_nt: TGTGCCATCAGTGCGAAGCAGGGGGTCGGACGCACCGGGGAGCTGTTTTTT
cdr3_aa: CAISAKQGVGRTGELFF

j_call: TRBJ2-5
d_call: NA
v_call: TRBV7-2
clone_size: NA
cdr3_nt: TGTGCCAGCAGCTTAGGGCCAGGGCAGGGCCTTTCGCAAGAGACCCAGTACTTC
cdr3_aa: CASSLGPGQGLSQETQYF

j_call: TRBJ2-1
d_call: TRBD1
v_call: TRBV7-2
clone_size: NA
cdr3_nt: TGTGCCAGCAGCCGGGACAGGGGTATCAATGAGCAGTTCTTC
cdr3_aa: CASSRDRGINEQFF

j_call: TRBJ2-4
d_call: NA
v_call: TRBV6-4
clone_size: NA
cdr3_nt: TGTGCCAGCATCCCCGACAGTCTCCTAGCCAAAAACATTCAGTACTTC
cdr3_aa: CASIPDSLLAKNIQYF

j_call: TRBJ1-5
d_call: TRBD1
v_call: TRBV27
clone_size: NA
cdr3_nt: TGTGCCAGCAGTTTAACAGGGACAGGGAATCAGCCCCAGCATTTT
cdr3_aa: CASSLTGTGNQPQHF

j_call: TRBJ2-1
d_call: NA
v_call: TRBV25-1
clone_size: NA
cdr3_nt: TGTGCCAGCAGTGCCCCTCTCCTTCGGGGGGCAAGGCAGTTCTTC
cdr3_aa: CASSAPLLRGARQFF

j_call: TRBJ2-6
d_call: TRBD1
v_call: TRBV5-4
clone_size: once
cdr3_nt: TGTGCCAGCAGCGCGGACAGGGGAAGTCTTGGGGCCAACGTCCTGACTTTC
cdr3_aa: CASSADRGSLGANVLTF

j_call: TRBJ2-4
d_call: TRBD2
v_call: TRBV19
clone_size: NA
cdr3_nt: TGTGCCAGTAGACCAGAGGGAGGGACAAACATTCAGTACTTC
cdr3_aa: CASRPEGGTNIQYF

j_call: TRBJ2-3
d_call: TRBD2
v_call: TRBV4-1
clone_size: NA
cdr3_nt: TGCGCCAGCAGCCAGGAAGCGTCTAGCGGGCCCCCTAGAGGCACAGATACGCAGTATTTT
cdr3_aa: CASSQEASSGPPRGTDTQYF

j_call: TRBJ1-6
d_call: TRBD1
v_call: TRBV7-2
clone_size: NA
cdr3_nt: TGTGCCAGCAGCTTCGGACAGGTTAATTCACCCCTCCACTTT
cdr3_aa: CASSFGQVNSPLHF

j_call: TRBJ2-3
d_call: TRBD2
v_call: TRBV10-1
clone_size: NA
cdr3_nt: TGCGCCAGCAGTGAGTCGAATGGGAGGGCAGATACGCAGTATTTT
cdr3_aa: CASSESNGRADTQYF

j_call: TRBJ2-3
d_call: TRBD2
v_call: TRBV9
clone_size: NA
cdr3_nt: TGTGCCAGCAGCGTAGGGACTAGCGACCTAAGCACAGATACGCAGTATTTT
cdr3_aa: CASSVGTSDLSTDTQYF

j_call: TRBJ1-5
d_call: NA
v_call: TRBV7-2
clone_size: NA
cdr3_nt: TGTGCCAGCAGCTCAGCCCCGGGGGGGTCAGGTCAGCCCCAGCATTTT
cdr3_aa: CASSSAPGGSGQPQHF

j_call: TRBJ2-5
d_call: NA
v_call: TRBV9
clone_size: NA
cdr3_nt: TGTGCCAGCAGCTGGCGGTCCGGGTCCCAAGAGACCCAGTACTTC
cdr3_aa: CASSWRSGSQETQYF

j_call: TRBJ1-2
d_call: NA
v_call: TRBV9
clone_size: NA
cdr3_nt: TGTGCCAGCAGCGTAGGAGGGCATCTAATGCCTGGCTACACCTTC
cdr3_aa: CASSVGGHLMPGYTF

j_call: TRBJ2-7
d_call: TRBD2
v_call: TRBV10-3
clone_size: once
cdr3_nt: TGTGCCATCGGGACTAGTGACAGATCCTACGAGCAGTACTTC
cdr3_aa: CAIGTSDRSYEQYF

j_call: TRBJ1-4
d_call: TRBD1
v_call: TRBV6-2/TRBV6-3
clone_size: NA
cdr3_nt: TGTGCCAGCAGCTCAGCCATCCGGGACAGCGCTACGAATGAAAAACTGTTTTTT
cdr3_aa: CASSSAIRDSATNEKLFF

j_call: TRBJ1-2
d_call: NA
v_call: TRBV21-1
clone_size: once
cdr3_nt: TGTGCCAGCAGCAAAAGACACCCTCCTACTGGCTACACCTTC
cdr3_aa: CASSKRHPPTGYTF

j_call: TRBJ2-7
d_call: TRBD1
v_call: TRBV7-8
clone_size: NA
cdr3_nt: TGTGCCAGCAGCTTAAGTGTTCGGACAGGTGGGACCTACGAGCAGTACTTC
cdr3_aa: CASSLSVRTGGTYEQYF

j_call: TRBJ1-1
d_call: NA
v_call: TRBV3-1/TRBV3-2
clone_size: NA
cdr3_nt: TGTGCCAGCAGCCAAGATAGACAGCCCAGTACGAACACTGAAGCTTTCTTT
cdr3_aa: CASSQDRQPSTNTEAFF

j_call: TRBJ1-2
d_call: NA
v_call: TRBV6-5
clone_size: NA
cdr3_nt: TGTGCCAGCAGCCAGACAGGAGCTAACTATGGCTACACCTTC
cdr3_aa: CASSQTGANYGYTF

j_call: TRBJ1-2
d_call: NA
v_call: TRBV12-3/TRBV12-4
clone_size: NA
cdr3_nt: TGTGCCAGCAGTTTCGACAGGTACTATGGCTACACCTTC
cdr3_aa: CASSFDRYYGYTF

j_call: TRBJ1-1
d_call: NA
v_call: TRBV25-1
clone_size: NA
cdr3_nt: TGTGCCAGCAGTGAATATGCAGGGGTGAACACTGAAGCTTTCTTT
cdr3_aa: CASSEYAGVNTEAFF

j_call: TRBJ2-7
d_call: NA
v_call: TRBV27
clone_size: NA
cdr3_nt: TGTGCCAGCAGCACCGGGGACGAGCAGTACTTC
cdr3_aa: CASSTGDEQYF

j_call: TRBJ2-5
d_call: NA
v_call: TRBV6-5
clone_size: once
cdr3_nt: TGTGCCAGTAACCGGGAGACCCAGTACTTC
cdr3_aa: CASNRETQYF

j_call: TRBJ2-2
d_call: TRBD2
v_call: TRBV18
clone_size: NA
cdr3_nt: TGTGCCAGCTCACTTGGACTAGCGGGTACCGGGGAGCTGTTTTTT
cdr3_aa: CASSLGLAGTGELFF

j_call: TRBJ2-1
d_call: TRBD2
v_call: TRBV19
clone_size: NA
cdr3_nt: TGTGCCAGTAGTATAGTTCAAGCGGGGGACCTCTCCTACAATGAGCAGTTCTTC
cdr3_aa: CASSIVQAGDLSYNEQFF

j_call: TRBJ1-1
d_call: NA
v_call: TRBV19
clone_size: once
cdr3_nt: TGTGCCAGTAGTATGGTCCGGCAGGGAGGCACTGAAGCTTTCTTT
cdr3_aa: CASSMVRQGGTEAFF

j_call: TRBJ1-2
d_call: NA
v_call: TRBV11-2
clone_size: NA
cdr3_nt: TGTGCCAGCAGCTCCCCCAGGGCCTATGGCTACACCTTC
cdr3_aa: CASSSPRAYGYTF

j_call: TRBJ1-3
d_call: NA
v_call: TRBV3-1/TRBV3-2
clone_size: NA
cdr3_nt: TGTGCCAGCAGCCAAGTAGACAACGCTGGAAACACCATATATTTT
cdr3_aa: CASSQVDNAGNTIYF

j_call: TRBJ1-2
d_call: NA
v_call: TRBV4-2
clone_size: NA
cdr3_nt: TGTGCCAGCAGCCAAGAGTGGGATACAGGGTCTGGTGGCTACACCTTC
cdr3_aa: CASSQEWDTGSGGYTF